The text below deals with one TCR beta chain. Its antigen is currently unknown. Sequencing used immunoSEQ multiplex PCR; TCRdb keeps in-frame clones, though not all of them. Of 95,000 to 110,000 clones detected, 75% to 95% appear once; the ten largest clones hold about 1.2%. Germline-derived CDR1 and CDR2 are ENHRY and SYGVKD. V lost 5 bases to trimming and J lost 5 bases, with 10 bases between them. The CDR3 contains 13 residues. This entry comes from a study of OX40 agonist ivuxolimab in advanced cancers. Looking at the study overall: Those enrolled were 82.7% male, with a mean age of around 60 years and ages from roughly 20 to 90. Three dose-escalation patients had partial responses: one with hepatocellular carcinoma and two with cutaneous melanoma.

Study-wide findings and caveats: Among the lowest peripheral clonal expansion occurred in 0.1-3.0 mg/kg partial responders. Both blood CD4+ and CD8+ T cells showed clonal growth by week 6 at 0.1 to 3.0 mg/kg.

The receptor's source is an adult with an advanced solid tumor such as melanoma, head and neck, liver or kidney cancer. The rearrangement uses TRBV10-3 and TRBJ1-5, with a possible D match to TRBD1 (6 bases). The starting material was CD4+ or CD8+ T cells sorted from blood, obtained in a trial of the OX40 agonist ivuxolimab. The CDR3 loop reads CAISTGFDQPQHF. Written as DNA, the CDR3 is TGTGCCATCAGTACAGGGTTCGATCAGCCCCAGCATTTT.